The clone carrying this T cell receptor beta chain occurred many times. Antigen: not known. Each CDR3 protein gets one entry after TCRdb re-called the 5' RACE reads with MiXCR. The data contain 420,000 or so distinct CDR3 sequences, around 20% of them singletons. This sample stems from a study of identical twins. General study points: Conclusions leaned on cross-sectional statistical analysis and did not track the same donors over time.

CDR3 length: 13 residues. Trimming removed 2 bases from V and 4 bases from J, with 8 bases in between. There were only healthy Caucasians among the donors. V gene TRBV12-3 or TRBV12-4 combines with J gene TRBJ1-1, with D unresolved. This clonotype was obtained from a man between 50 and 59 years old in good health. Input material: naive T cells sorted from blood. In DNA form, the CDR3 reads TGTGCCAGCAGTTTATATTCCAGCACTGAAGCTTTCTTT. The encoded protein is CASSLYSSTEAFF.